This is a list of T cell receptor beta chains from one sample in a study of blood T cell repertoires in COVID-19. Generated by immunoSEQ multiplex PCR, the TCRdb table keeps only in-frame clones and is missing some. The sample includes 400,000 to 550,000 clones, 75% to 90% of them seen just once. The sequenced material came from peripheral blood. Source of these receptors: a woman aged 25 to 45 with acute or convalescent COVID-19. The CDR3 runs from the conserved cysteine through the conserved F or W. D genes are given only for firm matches.

v_call	j_call	d_call	cdr3_aa
TRBV7-9	TRBJ1-5	TRBD1	CASSPGTDYQPQHF
TRBV6-5	TRBJ2-3	.	CATNSVSAGTQYF
TRBV25-1	TRBJ2-2	TRBD1	CASSGGQTENTGELFF
TRBV6-6	TRBJ1-1	TRBD1	CASSTLTGGAMIEAFF
TRBV13	TRBJ1-4	TRBD1	CASSSGTGPTKLFF
TRBV20-1	TRBJ2-2	.	CSASPGTNTGELFF
TRBV12-3/TRBV12-4	TRBJ2-3	.	CASSLAHTDTQYF
TRBV27	TRBJ2-7	TRBD1	CASSSRTGSYEQYF
TRBV2	TRBJ2-7	TRBD2	CASMTRPWTSGDHEQYF
TRBV7-3	TRBJ1-1	.	CASSLRQVNTEAFF
TRBV4-2	TRBJ2-7	TRBD2	CASSQDGGEGYEQYF
TRBV4-1	TRBJ2-1	TRBD2	CASSQELAGGYNEQFF
TRBV5-1	TRBJ1-2	.	CASRGGDYGYTF
TRBV27	TRBJ2-7	.	CASSLGEKQYF
TRBV24-1	TRBJ2-3	TRBD1	CATSESGTGVADTQYF